This T cell receptor beta chain was captured by sequencing in a study of T cell changes during pregnancy in multiple sclerosis. Trimming stripped 0 bases from V and 9 bases from J, with 18 bases between. The CDR3 is 16 residues long. CDR1 and CDR2 from the germline V gene are MNHEY and SMNVEV (reference sequence). Sequencing was performed with immunoSEQ multiplex PCR; in TCRdb, only in-frame clones are kept and a portion is missing. Of about 73,000 clones listed, roughly 88% are singletons. Material: peripheral blood, obtained after pregnancy. The rearrangement links TRBV27 to TRBJ2-1; D is perhaps TRBD2 (6 bases). The clonotype was recovered from a female donor in good health, enrolled as a control in a pregnancy study. This chain's CDR3 is CASSLSIRLDGGEQFF. The CDR3 region has the DNA TGTGCCAGCAGTTTATCGATCCGACTAGACGGAGGTGAGCAGTTCTTC.